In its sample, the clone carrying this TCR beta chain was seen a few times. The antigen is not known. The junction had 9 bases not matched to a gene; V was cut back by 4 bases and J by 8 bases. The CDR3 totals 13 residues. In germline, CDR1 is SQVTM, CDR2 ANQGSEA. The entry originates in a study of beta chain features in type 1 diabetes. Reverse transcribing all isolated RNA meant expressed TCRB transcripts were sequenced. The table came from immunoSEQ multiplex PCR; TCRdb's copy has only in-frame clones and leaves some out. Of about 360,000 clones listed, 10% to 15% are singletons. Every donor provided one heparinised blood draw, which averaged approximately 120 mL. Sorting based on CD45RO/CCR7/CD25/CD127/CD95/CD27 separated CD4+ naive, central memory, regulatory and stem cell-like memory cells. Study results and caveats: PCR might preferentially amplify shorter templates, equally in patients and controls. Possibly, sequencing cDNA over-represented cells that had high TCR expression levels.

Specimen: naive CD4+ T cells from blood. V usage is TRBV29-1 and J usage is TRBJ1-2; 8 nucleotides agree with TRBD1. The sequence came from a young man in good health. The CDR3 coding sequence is TGCAGCGTTGCCCTAAGGACAGGGATCGGCTACACCTTC. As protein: CSVALRTGIGYTF.